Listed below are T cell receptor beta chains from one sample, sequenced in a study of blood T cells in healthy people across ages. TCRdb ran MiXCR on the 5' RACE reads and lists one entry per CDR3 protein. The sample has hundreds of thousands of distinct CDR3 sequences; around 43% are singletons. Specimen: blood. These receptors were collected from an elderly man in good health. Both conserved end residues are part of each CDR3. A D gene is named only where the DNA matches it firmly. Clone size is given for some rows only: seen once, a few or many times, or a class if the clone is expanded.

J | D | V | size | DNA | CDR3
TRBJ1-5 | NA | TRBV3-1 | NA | TGTGCCAGCAGCCCCAGGGGAACCCGGCCCCAGCATTTT | CASSPRGTRPQHF
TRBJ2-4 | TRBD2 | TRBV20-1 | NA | TGCAGTGCTAAAGCGGGGCTAGCCAAAAACATTCAGTACTTC | CSAKAGLAKNIQYF
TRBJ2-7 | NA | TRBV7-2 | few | TGTGCCAGCAGCCGACGGGACGGTTCCTACGAGCAGTACTTC | CASSRRDGSYEQYF
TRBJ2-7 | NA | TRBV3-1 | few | TGTGCCAGCAGCCAACTCCGGGACTCCCCTTACGAGCAGTACTTC | CASSQLRDSPYEQYF
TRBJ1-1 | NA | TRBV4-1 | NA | TGCGCCAGCAGCCAACAGGGGCAGAGCACTGAAGCTTTCTTT | CASSQQGQSTEAFF
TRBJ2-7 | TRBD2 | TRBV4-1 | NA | TGCGCCAGCAGCCAAGCTCCGCGGCTAGCGGGGAACTACGAGCAGTACTTC | CASSQAPRLAGNYEQYF
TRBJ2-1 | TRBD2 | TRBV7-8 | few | TGTGCCAGCAGCTTGGGACTAGCGGGAGTCGGTGAGCAGTTCTTC | CASSLGLAGVGEQFF
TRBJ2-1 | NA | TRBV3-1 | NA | TGTGCCAGCAGCACAATCAATGAGCAGTTCTTC | CASSTINEQFF
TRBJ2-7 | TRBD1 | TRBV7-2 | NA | TGTGCCAGCAGGATGACCGGGACAGGGGGCGGCGAGCAGTACTTC | CASRMTGTGGGEQYF
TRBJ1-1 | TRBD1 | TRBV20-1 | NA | TGCAGTGCTCAAAGGGGGCAATGGGCCACTGAAGCTTTCTTT | CSAQRGQWATEAFF
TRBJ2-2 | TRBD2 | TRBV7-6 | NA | TGTGCCAGCAGCTTAACTAGCGGGACCGGGGAGCTGTTTTTT | CASSLTSGTGELFF
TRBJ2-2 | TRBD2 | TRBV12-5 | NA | TGTGCTAGTGGTTTGGCCGGACTAGCGGGGAACACCGGGGAGCTGTTTTTT | CASGLAGLAGNTGELFF
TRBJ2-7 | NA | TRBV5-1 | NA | TGCGCCAGCAGCTTAACGGGAACAGACTACAATGAGCAGTACTTC | CASSLTGTDYNEQYF
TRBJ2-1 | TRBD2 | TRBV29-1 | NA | TGCAGCGTTGGTAGCGGGAGGGTAATAGACAATGAGCAGTTCTTC | CSVGSGRVIDNEQFF
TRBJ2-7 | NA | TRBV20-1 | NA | TGCAGTGCTAGAACGGGGACACCAGACTCCTACGAGCAGTACTTC | CSARTGTPDSYEQYF
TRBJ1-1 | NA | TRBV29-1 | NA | TGCAGCGTTGAACTCTCAGGCGGGAACACTGAAGCTTTCTTT | CSVELSGGNTEAFF
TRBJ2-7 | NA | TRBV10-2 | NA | TGCGCCAGCAGTGATCGGCGGCGGAAACAATCCGGCTCCTACGAGCAGTACTTC | CASSDRRRKQSGSYEQYF
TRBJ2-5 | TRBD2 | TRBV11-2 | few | TGTGCCAGCAGCTTAGTTGGTAGAGGGACTCGACTAGCGGGGGTCCAAGAGACCCAGTACTTC | CASSLVGRGTRLAGVQETQYF
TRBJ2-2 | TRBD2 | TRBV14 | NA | TGTGCCAGCAGCCAGGCAAGCGGGATTGCCGGGGAGCTGTTTTTT | CASSQASGIAGELFF
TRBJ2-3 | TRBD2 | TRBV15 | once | TGTGCCACCAGCAGACCTACGGGGGGGCCTGTCGCAGATACGCAGTATTTT | CATSRPTGGPVADTQYF
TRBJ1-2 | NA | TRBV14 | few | TGTGCCAGCAGCCCGTGGACCCGGCGGGACTATGGCTACACCTTC | CASSPWTRRDYGYTF
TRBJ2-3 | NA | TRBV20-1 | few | TGCAGTTTTATACGGACTACAGATACGCAGTATTTT | CSFIRTTDTQYF